This is a list of T cell receptor beta chains from one sample in a study of blood T cell repertoires in COVID-19. Generated by immunoSEQ multiplex PCR, the TCRdb table keeps only in-frame clones and is missing some. The sample contains under 35,000 clones, approximately 85% of which appear only once. Specimen: peripheral blood. Every receptor here comes from a human donor in a cohort sampled during active COVID-19. CDR3s include the opening cysteine and the closing phenylalanine or tryptophan. The order of the fields is CDR3 protein, CDR3 DNA, D gene, J gene, clone size, V gene. D genes are given only for firm matches. Only part of the rows carry a size: once, few, many, or a class if the clone is expanded.

CDR3: CSVDRQQETQYF
DNA: TGCAGCGTTGACAGGCAGCAAGAGACCCAGTACTTC
D: -
J: TRBJ2-5
size: -
V: TRBV29-1

CDR3: CASRASGGTYNEQFF
DNA: TGTGCCAGCAGGGCTAGCGGGGGTACCTACAATGAGCAGTTCTTC
D: TRBD2
J: TRBJ2-1
size: -
V: TRBV7-8

CDR3: CASSVSFGLAGGQDTQYF
DNA: TGTGCCAGCAGCGTAAGTTTCGGACTAGCGGGGGGGCAAGATACGCAGTATTTT
D: TRBD2
J: TRBJ2-3
size: -
V: TRBV9

CDR3: CASSPRGPANYGYTF
DNA: TGTGCCAGCAGCCCCAGGGGGCCAGCTAACTATGGCTACACCTTC
D: TRBD1
J: TRBJ1-2
size: -
V: TRBV7-9

CDR3: CASKIAGRSSETQYF
DNA: TGTGCCAGCAAAATTGCGGGGAGATCCTCGGAGACCCAGTACTTC
D: -
J: TRBJ2-5
size: -
V: TRBV2

CDR3: CASIGGYNEQFF
DNA: TGTGCCAGCATTGGGGGGTACAATGAGCAGTTCTTC
D: -
J: TRBJ2-1
size: -
V: TRBV2

CDR3: CASSMTQGTTNEKLFF
DNA: TGCGCCAGCAGCATGACTCAGGGGACAACTAATGAAAAACTGTTTTTT
D: -
J: TRBJ1-4
size: -
V: TRBV5-1

CDR3: CASSVEGNNNQPQHF
DNA: TGCGCCAGCAGCGTAGAGGGTAACAATAATCAGCCCCAGCATTTT
D: -
J: TRBJ1-5
size: -
V: TRBV5-1

CDR3: CASSATTGGKLFF
DNA: TGTGCCAGCAGTGCGACGACAGGGGGGAAACTGTTTTTT
D: TRBD1
J: TRBJ1-4
size: -
V: TRBV25-1

CDR3: CASSPGTGHKNIQYF
DNA: TGTGCCAGCAGCCCAGGAACCGGTCACAAAAACATTCAGTACTTC
D: -
J: TRBJ2-4
size: -
V: TRBV9

CDR3: CASSPGVYEQYF
DNA: TGTGCCAGCAGTCCCGGTGTCTACGAGCAGTACTTC
D: -
J: TRBJ2-7
size: -
V: TRBV28

CDR3: CAIGGPNTEAFF
DNA: TGTGCCATCGGGGGGCCGAACACTGAAGCTTTCTTT
D: -
J: TRBJ1-1
size: few
V: TRBV5-5

CDR3: CASSRAGGPYNEQFF
DNA: TGTGCCAGCAGTCGAGCGGGGGGGCCGTACAATGAGCAGTTCTTC
D: TRBD2
J: TRBJ2-1
size: once
V: TRBV2

CDR3: CASSQTGFHEQYF
DNA: TGTGCCAGCAGCCAAACAGGGTTCCACGAGCAGTACTTC
D: -
J: TRBJ2-7
size: -
V: TRBV5-4

CDR3: CASSSGLGGVNEQFF
DNA: TGCGCCAGCAGCTCTGGACTAGGGGGGGTCAATGAGCAGTTCTTC
D: -
J: TRBJ2-1
size: -
V: TRBV5-1

CDR3: CASNGGDTQYF
DNA: TGTGCCAGCAACGGAGGAGATACGCAGTATTTT
D: -
J: TRBJ2-3
size: -
V: TRBV6-5

CDR3: CASSPTGSTDTQYF
DNA: TGTGCCAGCAGTCCGACAGGGAGCACAGATACGCAGTATTTT
D: TRBD1
J: TRBJ2-3
size: -
V: TRBV2

CDR3: CASSLTGQGETQYF
DNA: TGTGCCAGCAGCTTAACGGGACAGGGGGAGACCCAGTACTTC
D: TRBD1
J: TRBJ2-5
size: -
V: TRBV11-2

CDR3: CASSRGQGATGNTIYF
DNA: TGCGCCAGCAGCCGGGGACAGGGGGCTACTGGAAACACCATATATTTT
D: TRBD1
J: TRBJ1-3
size: once
V: TRBV5-1

CDR3: CASSSISGAPGTDTQYF
DNA: TGTGCCAGCAGCTCAATAAGCGGGGCTCCCGGCACAGATACGCAGTATTTT
D: TRBD2
J: TRBJ2-3
size: -
V: TRBV5-4

CDR3: CATGTGRNNEQFF
DNA: TGTGCCACCGGGACAGGGAGAAACAATGAGCAGTTCTTC
D: TRBD1
J: TRBJ2-1
size: -
V: TRBV6-5

CDR3: CASSKDRGFTDTQYF
DNA: TGCGCCAGCAGCAAGGACAGGGGGTTCACAGATACGCAGTATTTT
D: TRBD1
J: TRBJ2-3
size: -
V: TRBV5-1

CDR3: CASRSTGPTEAFF
DNA: TGTGCCAGTAGGTCGACAGGGCCCACTGAAGCTTTCTTT
D: TRBD1
J: TRBJ1-1
size: -
V: TRBV19

CDR3: CASSLRGQGTDEQFF
DNA: TGTGCCAGCAGCTTACGTGGACAGGGGACGGATGAGCAGTTCTTC
D: TRBD1
J: TRBJ2-1
size: -
V: TRBV11-2

CDR3: CASSKDSPEREQFF
DNA: TGTGCCAGCAGCAAGGACTCGCCGGAGAGGGAGCAGTTCTTC
D: -
J: TRBJ2-1
size: -
V: TRBV9

CDR3: CASSDGLLNEKLFF
DNA: TGTGCCAGCAGCGACGGACTTTTGAATGAAAAACTGTTTTTT
D: -
J: TRBJ1-4
size: -
V: TRBV7-9

CDR3: CASSEAAANTGELFF
DNA: TGTGCCAGTAGTGAAGCGGCAGCGAACACCGGGGAGCTGTTTTTT
D: -
J: TRBJ2-2
size: -
V: TRBV19

CDR3: CASSFGQGPQPQHF
DNA: TGTGCCAGCAGCTTCGGGCAGGGCCCTCAGCCCCAGCATTTT
D: -
J: TRBJ1-5
size: few
V: TRBV7-9

CDR3: CASSQGLVGELFF
DNA: TGTGCCAGCAGCCAAGGACTAGTCGGGGAGCTGTTTTTT
D: -
J: TRBJ2-2
size: -
V: TRBV3-1/TRBV3-2

CDR3: CASSDLAGVRYNEQFF
DNA: TGCGCCAGCAGCGACCTAGCGGGAGTCCGCTACAATGAGCAGTTCTTC
D: TRBD2
J: TRBJ2-1
size: -
V: TRBV4-1

CDR3: CASSLVPGQGHGYTF
DNA: TGTGCCAGCAGCTTAGTACCGGGACAGGGTCATGGCTACACCTTC
D: TRBD1
J: TRBJ1-2
size: -
V: TRBV7-9

CDR3: CSDSGQETQYF
DNA: TGCAGCGATTCAGGCCAAGAGACCCAGTACTTC
D: -
J: TRBJ2-5
size: -
V: TRBV29-1

CDR3: CASSESGRETQYF
DNA: TGCGCCAGCAGTGAGTCAGGGAGAGAGACCCAGTACTTC
D: -
J: TRBJ2-5
size: once
V: TRBV10-1

CDR3: CASTSSRGLKPQHF
DNA: TGTGCCAGCACGTCCTCTAGGGGGTTGAAGCCCCAGCATTTT
D: -
J: TRBJ1-5
size: -
V: TRBV19

CDR3: CASSLGTAGVTQYF
DNA: TGTGCCAGCAGTTTAGGGACAGCAGGGGTGACCCAGTACTTC
D: TRBD1
J: TRBJ2-5
size: -
V: TRBV27

CDR3: CASSQSTDTQYF
DNA: TGCGCCAGCAGCCAAAGCACAGATACGCAGTATTTT
D: -
J: TRBJ2-3
size: -
V: TRBV5-1

CDR3: CAISKIAGGVNTQYF
DNA: TGTGCCATCAGTAAGATAGCGGGGGGAGTCAATACGCAGTATTTT
D: TRBD2
J: TRBJ2-3
size: -
V: TRBV10-3

CDR3: CASSQNTAGNTIYF
DNA: TGTGCCAGCAGCCAAAACACAGCTGGAAACACCATATATTTT
D: -
J: TRBJ1-3
size: -
V: TRBV3-1/TRBV3-2

CDR3: CASSDRGQTEAFF
DNA: TGTGCCAGCAGTGACAGGGGGCAAACTGAAGCTTTCTTT
D: TRBD1
J: TRBJ1-1
size: -
V: TRBV6-1

CDR3: CASSTGNQPQHF
DNA: TGTGCCAGCTCAACAGGAAATCAGCCCCAGCATTTT
D: -
J: TRBJ1-5
size: once
V: TRBV18

CDR3: CASSYDYFYNEQFF
DNA: TGTGCCAGCAGTTACGACTACTTCTACAATGAGCAGTTCTTC
D: -
J: TRBJ2-1
size: -
V: TRBV6-2/TRBV6-3